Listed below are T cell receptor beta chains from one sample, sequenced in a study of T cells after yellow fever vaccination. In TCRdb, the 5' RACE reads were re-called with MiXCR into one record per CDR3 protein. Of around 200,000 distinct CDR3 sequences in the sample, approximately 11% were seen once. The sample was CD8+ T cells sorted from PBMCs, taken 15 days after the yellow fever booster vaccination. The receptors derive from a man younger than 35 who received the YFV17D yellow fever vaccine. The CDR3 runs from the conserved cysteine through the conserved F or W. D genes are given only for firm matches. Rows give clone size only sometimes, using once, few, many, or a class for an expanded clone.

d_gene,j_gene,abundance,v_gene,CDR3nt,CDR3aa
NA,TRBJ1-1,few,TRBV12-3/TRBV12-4,TGTGCCAGCAGCCCTGATCTGGGGGGTGTTAGCCCTCCGATGAACACTGAAGCTTTCTTT,CASSPDLGGVSPPMNTEAFF
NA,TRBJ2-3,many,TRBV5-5,TGTGCCAGCAGCCCCACCAGCGGCCCGCGCACAGATACGCAGTATTTT,CASSPTSGPRTDTQYF
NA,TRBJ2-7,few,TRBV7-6,TGTGCCAGCAGCCCACAATCCCTCCACGAGCAGTACTTC,CASSPQSLHEQYF
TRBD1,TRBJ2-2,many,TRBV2,TGTGCCAGCAGTGAGGGGACAGGGGGTGTGTTACTGTTTTTT,CASSEGTGGVLLFF
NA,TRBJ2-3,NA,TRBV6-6,TGTGCCAGCACCCCCGGAGGGGCAGATACGCAGTATTTT,CASTPGGADTQYF
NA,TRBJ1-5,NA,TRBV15,TGTGCCACCAGCAGGGACAGAGAGGCCAATCAGCCCCAGCATTTT,CATSRDREANQPQHF
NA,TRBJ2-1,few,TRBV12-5,TGTGCTAGTGGTTTGGTAGACAATGAGCAGTTCTTC,CASGLVDNEQFF
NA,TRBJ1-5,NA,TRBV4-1,TGCGCCAGCAGCCAAGTGGCTAATCTCGGGTGGCCCCAGCATTTT,CASSQVANLGWPQHF
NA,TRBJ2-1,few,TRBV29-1,TGCAGCGTTGTTAGTACCCCCAATGAGCAGTTCTTC,CSVVSTPNEQFF
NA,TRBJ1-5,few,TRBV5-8,TGTGCCAGCAGCTTGGGGGGGGTTTCGGCCCAGCATTTT,CASSLGGVSAQHF
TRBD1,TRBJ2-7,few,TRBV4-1,TGCGCCAGCAGCGTCCGGACAGGGGGTGTCTACGAGCAGTACTTC,CASSVRTGGVYEQYF
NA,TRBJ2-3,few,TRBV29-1,TGCAGCGTTCGGCGCGGGGGCCGGGCAGATACGCAGTATTTT,CSVRRGGRADTQYF
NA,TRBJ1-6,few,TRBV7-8,TGTGCCAGCAGCTTATTGGGACCACCCCTCCACTTT,CASSLLGPPLHF
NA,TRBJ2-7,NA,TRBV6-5,TGTGCCAGCAGTTACAGACAGGAGACCTACGAGCAGTACTTC,CASSYRQETYEQYF
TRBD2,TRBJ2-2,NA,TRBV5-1,TGCGCCAGCAGCTTGATGGGACTAGCGGGGTCAGACACCGGGGAGCTGTTTTTT,CASSLMGLAGSDTGELFF
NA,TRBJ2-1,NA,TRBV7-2,TGTGCCGTAGGTCCCGGAGATGAGCAGTTCTTC,CAVGPGDEQFF
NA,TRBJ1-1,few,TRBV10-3,TGTGCCATCAGTGAGTCGCGTCAGCCCAACACTGAAGCTTTCTTT,CAISESRQPNTEAFF
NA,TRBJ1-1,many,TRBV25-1,TGTGCCAGCAGCTCGGATGGCACTGAAGCTTTCTTT,CASSSDGTEAFF
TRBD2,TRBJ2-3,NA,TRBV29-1,TGCAGCGTTGAAGAGACTAGCCCCCGCGATACGCAGTATTTT,CSVEETSPRDTQYF
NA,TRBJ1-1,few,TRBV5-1,TGCGCCAGCAGCGGTAAGGCCGACAAACCGAGCACTGAAGCTTTCTTT,CASSGKADKPSTEAFF
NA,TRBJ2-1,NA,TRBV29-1,TGCAGCGTTGCTGGCCAGGGGGAGGGTGAGCAGTTCTTC,CSVAGQGEGEQFF
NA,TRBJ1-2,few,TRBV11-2,TGTGCCAGCAGCCGTCGTCAGGGAAACTTAAGGGGAGGCTACACCTTC,CASSRRQGNLRGGYTF
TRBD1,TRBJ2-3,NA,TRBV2,TGTGCCAGCAGTGCGGGACAGGGGGCCGAGGATACGCAGTATTTT,CASSAGQGAEDTQYF